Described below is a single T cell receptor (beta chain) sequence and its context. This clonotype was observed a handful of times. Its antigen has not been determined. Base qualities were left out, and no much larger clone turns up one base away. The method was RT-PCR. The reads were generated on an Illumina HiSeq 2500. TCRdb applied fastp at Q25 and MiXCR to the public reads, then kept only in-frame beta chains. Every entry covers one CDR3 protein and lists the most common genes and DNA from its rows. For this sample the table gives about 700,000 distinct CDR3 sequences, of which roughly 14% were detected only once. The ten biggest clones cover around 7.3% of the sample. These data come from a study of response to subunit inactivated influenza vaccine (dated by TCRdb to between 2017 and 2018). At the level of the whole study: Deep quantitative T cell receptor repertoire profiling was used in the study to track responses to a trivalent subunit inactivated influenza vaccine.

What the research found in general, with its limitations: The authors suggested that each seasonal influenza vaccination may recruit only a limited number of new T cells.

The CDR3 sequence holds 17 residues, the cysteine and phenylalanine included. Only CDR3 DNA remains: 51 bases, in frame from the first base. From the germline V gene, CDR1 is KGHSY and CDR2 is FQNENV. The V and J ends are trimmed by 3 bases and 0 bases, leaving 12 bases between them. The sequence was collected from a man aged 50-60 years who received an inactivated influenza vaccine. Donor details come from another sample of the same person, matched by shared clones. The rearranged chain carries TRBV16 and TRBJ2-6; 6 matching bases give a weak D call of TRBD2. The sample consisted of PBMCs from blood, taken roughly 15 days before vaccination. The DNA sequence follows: TGTGCCAGCAGCCAGGGAGGACCGAGCTCTGGGGCCAACGTCCTGACTTTC. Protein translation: CASSQGGPSSGANVLTF.